A single sample is the source of the 18 T cell receptor beta chains below, sequenced in a study of blood T cells in healthy people across ages. A second PCR, run for roughly 7 to 12 cycles, used a sample-barcoded 5' primer plus a J-beta primer mix. TCRdb processed the 5' RACE reads anew with MiXCR; each CDR3 protein has one entry. The table records over 700,000 distinct CDR3 sequences, 20% to 25% of them present only once. The same data also went into a second study, on T cells of mothers and their children.

Specimen: blood. These receptors originate from a boy aged 5-17 years in good health.

This clonotype has just a few counts. V is TRBV29-1 and J is TRBJ2-2; 8 positions match TRBD1. Unmatched junction bases numbered 4, after V lost 3 bases and J lost 4 bases. The germline gives CDR1 SQVTM, CDR2 ANQGSEA. The CDR3 is made up of 14 amino acids. The CDR3 bases are TGCAGCGTTGAGGGCAGGGGGCTCACCGGGGAGCTGTTTTTT. This encodes CSVEGRGLTGELFF.

The chain recombines TRBV5-1 with TRBJ2-3; D may be TRBD2 (6 bases). CDR1 is SGHRS and CDR2 is YFSETQ in the germline V gene. This CDR3 contains 16 residues. V lost 4 bases, J lost 2 bases, and 17 bases lay in between. CDR3 DNA sequence: TGCGCCAGCAGCGACCGCCGGGACTCTTACACAGATACGCAGTATTTT. Protein product: CASSDRRDSYTDTQYF. The variable domain in full, completed from reference TRBV5-1 and TRBJ2-3, reads KAGVTQTPRYLIKTRGQQVTLSCSPISGHRSVSWYQQTPGQGLQFLFEYFSETQRNKGNFPGRFSGRQFSNSRSEMNVSTLELGDSALYLCASSDRRDSYTDTQYFGPGTRLTVL.

The chain links TRBV19 to TRBJ2-4; D call uncertain. This CDR3 is built from 14 residues. V lost 3 bases and J lost 5, with 11 bases in between. The V gene's germline CDR1 is LNHDA and CDR2 SQIVND (reference sequence). CDR3 DNA: TGTGCCAGTAGTATCACAGAGCGTGAAAACATTCAGTACTTC. The encoded protein is CASSITERENIQYF.

As concerns this clonotype: A much more abundant neighbour one base away suggests this may be a read error. Here the CDR3 DNA reads TGTGCCAGCAACGGGAACACCGGGGAGCTGTTTTTT. As protein: CASNGNTGELFF. This chain joins TRBV28 and TRBJ2-2; D is unclear. V shed 7 bases and J shed 1 base, with 4 bases lying between them. The CDR3 is made up of 12 amino acids. Per germline, CDR1 MDHEN and CDR2 SYDVKM.

This chain joins TRBV5-1 and TRBJ2-1; 8 nucleotides agree with TRBD2. V was pared by 4 bases and J by 7 bases, with 10 bases of the junction left unmatched. The germline V gene encodes CDR1 SGHRS and CDR2 YFSETQ. The CDR3 length is 15 residues. The CDR3 DNA is TGCGCCAGCAGCCCGGGGGGGACTAGGGGTAATGAGCAGTTCTTC. Translation gives CASSPGGTRGNEQFF.

This clonotype was detected only a few times. The V gene is TRBV29-1, the J gene TRBJ2-5; D unclear. Trimming cost V 4 bases and J 5 bases, with 14 bases left between them. Germline V CDR1 and CDR2: SQVTM, ANQGSEA. There are 13 residues in the CDR3. The CDR3 region has the DNA TGCAGCGTTGGCCGCGGTAATTGGGAGACCCAGTACTTC. Translating it yields CSVGRGNWETQYF.

There are a few counts of this clonotype. The J gene is TRBJ1-2, the V gene TRBV12-3 or TRBV12-4, with D maybe TRBD1 (5 bases). V lost 5 bases and J lost 5, with 18 bases in between. The CDR3 has 15 residues. In DNA form, the CDR3 reads TGTGCCAGCAGTCTAGGGTCGCGACAGTCTTATGGCTACACCTTC. It yields the protein CASSLGSRQSYGYTF.

The genes are TRBV7-6 and TRBJ2-1; either TRBD1 or TRBD2 may supply D (5 bases each). CDR1 is SGHVS, CDR2 FNYEAQ, per germline. Trimming shortened V by 0 bases and J by 4 bases, and 13 bases separated the two germline ends. The CDR3 consists of 16 residues. Here the CDR3 reads CASSLAGPSSYNEQFF. CDR3 nucleotide sequence: TGTGCCAGCAGCTTAGCGGGGCCTAGCTCTTACAATGAGCAGTTCTTC.

The genes are TRBV6-5 and TRBJ2-7; D ambiguous. Trimming removed 2 bases at V and 2 bases at J, with 16 bases between. The CDR3 sequence is 16 residues long. The V gene's germline CDR1 is MNHEY and CDR2 SVGAGI. CDR3 sequence reads: CASSYGQRTPTYEQYF. The CDR3 DNA is TGTGCCAGCAGTTACGGCCAGCGTACCCCGACCTACGAGCAGTACTTC.

The chain carries TRBV3-1 and TRBJ1-3; possibly TRBD1 for D (5 bases). The V end was cut by 5 bases, the J end by 1 base, with 9 bases between. The germline V gene encodes CDR1 LGHDT and CDR2 YNNKEL (reference sequence). The CDR3 consists of 14 residues. The CDR3 DNA follows: TGTGCCAGCAGCGCTGACAGTTCTGGAAACACCATATATTTT. Protein sequence: CASSADSSGNTIYF.

The V gene is TRBV20-1, the J gene TRBJ2-7, with 7 bases aligning to TRBD2. CDR3 length: 15 amino acids. CDR1 is DFQATT and CDR2 is SNEGSKA in the germline V gene (reference sequence). Trimming took 1 base from V and 2 from J; bases not matched to a gene: 8. Written as DNA, the CDR3 is TGCAGTGCTAGAGGGGATGCGACTAGCCCCTACGAGCAGTACTTC. Translation: CSARGDATSPYEQYF.

The gene calls are TRBV4-2 and TRBJ2-5, with TRBD2 as a possible D gene (5 bases). The CDR3 contains 14 residues. V was cut by 1 base and J by 5 bases, with 11 bases left in between. The germline V gene has CDR1 LGHNA and CDR2 YNFKEQ. The CDR3 sequence: CASSQVEGGETQYF. The DNA for the CDR3 is TGTGCCAGCAGCCAAGTTGAGGGTGGTGAGACCCAGTACTTC.

This clonotype was observed once. The V gene is TRBV7-9, the J gene TRBJ2-5; possibly TRBD1 for D (5 bases). Germline values: CDR1 SEHNR, CDR2 FQNEAQ (reference sequence). Deletions cut 5 bases from V and 3 bases from J, with 16 bases between. This CDR3 is built from 15 residues. The CDR3 DNA is TGTGCCAGCAGCCCCTTTGCCAGCAGGGAAGAGACCCAGTACTTC. Its protein product is CASSPFASREETQYF.

This chain connects TRBV20-1 to TRBJ2-2, with 10 bases identical to TRBD2. Germline trimming cut 8 bases from V and 5 bases from J; bases unmatched to any gene: 5. The CDR3 consists of 13 residues. Germline lookup yields CDR1 DFQATT and CDR2 SNEGSKA (reference sequence). The chain's CDR3 is CSISGRRTGELFF. CDR3 in DNA: TGCAGTATTAGCGGGAGGCGGACCGGGGAGCTGTTTTTT.

The chain has TRBV5-1 and TRBJ1-2; tentatively, D is TRBD1 (6 bases). Germline lookup yields CDR1 SGHRS and CDR2 YFSETQ. The CDR3 loop spans 15 amino acids. V dropped 1 base and J dropped 1 base, with 11 bases sitting between them. This CDR3 reads CASSLTGNSNYGYTF. The CDR3 bases are TGCGCCAGCAGCTTGACAGGGAACAGTAACTATGGCTACACCTTC.

The genes are TRBV7-2 and TRBJ2-5, with TRBD2 matching over 7 bases. Germline V gives CDR1 SGHTA, CDR2 FQGNSA. This CDR3 spans 11 amino acids. V trimming: 7 bases; J trimming: 5 bases; junction bases outside the gene matches: 1. Here the CDR3 reads CASIGGETQYF. Here the CDR3 DNA reads TGTGCCAGCATCGGGGGGGAGACCCAGTACTTC.

In its sample, this clonotype was seen a few times. This sequence joins TRBV7-9 and TRBJ1-1, with D perhaps TRBD1 (5 bases). Germline V gene data show CDR1 as SEHNR and CDR2 as FQNEAQ (reference sequence). The CDR3 runs 16 residues. V was shortened by 5 bases and J by 0 bases, with 16 bases between the two germline ends. The CDR3 sequence: CASSRGSGGMNTEAFF. CDR3 DNA: TGTGCCAGCAGCCGGGGGTCGGGGGGAATGAACACTGAAGCTTTCTTT. Using reference TRBV7-9 and TRBJ1-1 for the parts outside the CDR3, the full variable domain is DTGVSQNPRHKITKRGQNVTFRCDPISEHNRLYWYRQTLGQGPEFLTYFQNEAQLEKSRLLSDRFSAERPKGSFSTLEIQRTEQGDSAMYLCASSRGSGGMNTEAFFGQGTRLTVV.

The rearrangement uses TRBV20-1 and TRBJ2-7, with D hard to call. Trimming left V 3 bases short and J 5 bases short, with 11 bases between. Per germline, CDR1 DFQATT and CDR2 SNEGSKA (reference sequence). This CDR3 comprises 12 residues. The CDR3 loop reads CSARGVWNEQYF. As DNA, the CDR3 is TGCAGTGCTAGGGGTGTGTGGAACGAGCAGTACTTC.